The present T cell receptor (beta chain) was sequenced within a study of cytomegalovirus exposure and HLA in healthy donors. Whole-study context: Falling in the Caucasian-associated ancestry cluster were 80% to 85% of around 370 genotyped donors.

Notes on this clone: The antigen remains unidentified.

A multiplex PCR was run with 60 Vbeta primers and 13 Jbeta primers. Using immunoSEQ multiplex PCR, the repertoire was profiled, and TCRdb retains in-frame clones only, with some absent. The profile covers roughly 98,000 clones, with under 80% appearing a single time and roughly 2% taken by the ten largest. Germline CDR1 reads LNHNV; CDR2 reads YYDKDF (reference sequence). V lost 2 bases, J lost 4 bases, and 3 bases lay in between. The CDR3 is 11 amino acids. Study results and caveats: Researchers reported from a later analysis that most CMV-associated TCR beta chains appeared HLA-restricted. A later analysis by the authors found several of the most significant clusters apparently linked to common viral pathogens. Associated with HLA alleles at 0.05 false discovery rate in a later analysis were fewer than 20,000 TCR beta sequences.

The sequenced sample consisted of PBMCs. This clonotype was sampled from a man between 40 and 49 years old in good health and CMV-seronegative. The V call is TRBV15, the J call TRBJ2-7; D unresolved. CDR3 in DNA: TGTGCCACCAGCAGACATTACGAGCAGTACTTC. The encoded protein is CATSRHYEQYF.